Following are 18 T cell receptor beta chains from one sample sequenced in a study of blood T cell repertoires in COVID-19. Repertoires were generated with immunoSEQ multiplex PCR, while TCRdb's copy carries only in-frame clones and drops some. The sample consists of about 120,000 clones, approximately 80% of them appearing once. Source material: peripheral blood. The receptors stem from a woman older than 75 with acute or convalescent COVID-19.

The rearrangement uses TRBV30 and TRBJ1-4, with TRBD1 as a possible D gene (6 bases). Trimming pared 5 bases from V and 4 bases from J, leaving 14 bases between. CDR3 length equals 14 residues. Per germline, CDR1 GTSNPN and CDR2 SVGIG (reference sequence). The CDR3 DNA reads TGTGCCTGGGGCGACAGGAGCTTTAATGAAAAACTGTTTTTT. It is translated as CAWGDRSFNEKLFF. Using reference TRBV30 and TRBJ1-4 for the parts outside the CDR3, the full variable domain is SQTIHQWPATLVQPVGSPLSLECTVEGTSNPNLYWYRQAAGRGLQLLFYSVGIGQISSEVPQNLSASRPQDRQFILSSKKLLLSDSGFYLCAWGDRSFNEKLFFGSGTQLSVL.

The sample holds one count of this clone. The V and J genes are TRBV10-2 and TRBJ2-7, with D possibly being TRBD2 (6 bases). The CDR3 is 15 residues long. Trimming left V 5 bases short and J 3 bases short, with 17 bases between. Per the germline V gene, CDR1 is WSHSY and CDR2 is SAAADI. The CDR3 nucleotides read TGCGCCAGCAGTCTTTTCGGGACTCCGAACTACGAGCAGTACTTC. Translated: CASSLFGTPNYEQYF.

Here the CDR3 reads CAWSENYYEQYF. The CDR3 bases are TGTGCCTGGAGTGAAAATTACTACGAGCAGTACTTC. The rearrangement joins TRBV30 to TRBJ2-7; D not certain. The CDR3 totals 12 residues. The V gene's germline CDR1 is GTSNPN and CDR2 SVGIG (reference sequence). V lost 1 base and J lost 3, with 7 bases in between.

The chain is built from TRBV5-6 and TRBJ1-6; 7 bases match TRBD1. Germline values: CDR1 SGHDT, CDR2 YYEEEE. This CDR3 has 16 residues. The junction had 7 bases not matched to a gene; V was cut back by 0 bases and J by 7 bases. CDR3 sequence: CASSLVSAQGNSPLHF. The CDR3 DNA follows: TGTGCCAGCAGCTTGGTATCCGCACAGGGGAATTCACCCCTCCACTTT.

V usage is TRBV7-8 and J usage is TRBJ1-4; 8 nucleotides align to TRBD1. The CDR3 is made up of 16 amino acids. CDR1 is SGHVS, CDR2 FQNEAQ, per germline. V was clipped by 5 bases and J by 7 bases; unmatched bases: 12. The chain's CDR3 is CASSPTSTGAGEKLFF. The DNA of the CDR3 is TGTGCCAGCAGCCCTACGTCGACAGGGGCCGGTGAAAAACTGTTTTTT.

This chain uses TRBV28 with TRBJ1-2, with D possibly being TRBD1 (6 bases). Germline V gene data show CDR1 as MDHEN and CDR2 as SYDVKM. V lost 6 bases, J lost 5 bases, and 10 bases lay in between. CDR3 size: 12 residues. CDR3: CASRPTGYGYTF. As DNA, the CDR3 is TGTGCCAGCAGACCTACAGGGTATGGCTACACCTTC.

The chain recombines TRBV7-2 with TRBJ2-3, with 8 bases that match TRBD2. Germline-derived CDR1 and CDR2 are SGHTA and FQGNSA. The CDR3 is 20 amino acids. The V segment lost 0 bases and the J segment 3 bases; nucleotides outside the gene matches: 17. The CDR3 here is CASSLAPSITGGGATDTQYF. The CDR3 nucleotides are TGTGCCAGCAGCTTAGCGCCTTCGATTACCGGGGGGGGAGCTACAGATACGCAGTATTTT.

The chain combines TRBV7-2 with TRBJ1-1; 8 nucleotides line up with TRBD1. The CDR3 is 14 amino acids. The trim removed 3 bases at V and 7 bases at J, leaving 7 bases unmatched. CDR1 is SGHTA, CDR2 FQGNSA, per germline. CDR3 DNA: TGTGCCAGCAGCTTGCAGGGGGCGTATAATGAAGCTTTCTTT. It encodes CASSLQGAYNEAFF.

V and J are TRBV6-5 and TRBJ1-3, with 10 bases matching TRBD1. V gave up 8 bases and J gave up 0 bases; unmatched junction bases: 4. This CDR3 region has 15 residues. CDR1 and CDR2 (germline): MNHEY, SVGAGI. CDR3 loop: CASGGQGHSGNTIYF. The CDR3 DNA is TGTGCCAGCGGGGGACAGGGGCACTCTGGAAACACCATATATTTT.

The V call is TRBV28, the J call TRBJ2-5, with 9 bases fitting TRBD1. CDR3 length equals 15 residues. V shed 5 bases, J shed 5 bases, and the junction held 9 bases outside the gene matches. Germline V gene data show CDR1 as MDHEN and CDR2 as SYDVKM. The CDR3 DNA follows: TGTGCCAGCAGTCTCACAGGGGGCCCGAGTGAGACCCAGTACTTC. Amino acids: CASSLTGGPSETQYF. The full variable domain, its missing parts supplied by reference TRBV28 and TRBJ2-5, is DVKVTQSSRYLVKRTGEKVFLECVQDMDHENMFWYRQDPGLGLRLIYFSYDVKMKEKGDIPEGYSVSREKKERFSLILESASTNQTSMYLCASSLTGGPSETQYFGPGTRLLVL.

The chain is built from TRBV7-6 and TRBJ2-2, with D possibly matching TRBD2 (6 bases). The CDR3 is 17 amino acids. The germline gives CDR1 SGHVS, CDR2 FNYEAQ. The V gene lost 7 bases and the J gene lost 3 bases, with 21 bases spanning the gap. Here the CDR3 DNA reads TGTGCCAGCACTCTTCGTCCAGGAGGGTTGGACACCGGGGAGCTGTTTTTT. Protein: CASTLRPGGLDTGELFF.

J is TRBJ2-3 and V is TRBV7-2, with 7 bases aligning to TRBD2. The CDR3 is made up of 15 amino acids. J gave up 0 bases and V 2 bases, and 2 bases lay outside the gene matches. CDR1 and CDR2 from the germline V gene are SGHTA and FQGNSA. CDR3: CASSLSGVSTDTQYF. The CDR3 DNA reads TGTGCCAGCAGCTTAAGCGGGGTCAGCACAGATACGCAGTATTTT.

The chain uses TRBV2 and TRBJ2-3; TRBD1 matches at 10 bases. CDR3 length equals 20 residues. V shed 8 bases, J shed 5 bases, and the junction held 25 bases outside the gene matches. Germline CDR1 is SNHLY and CDR2 is FYNNEI. In nucleotides, the CDR3 is TGTGCCAGCCGGGATGGGCGGTATACCGGGACAGGGGTCGGTAAAGATACGCAGTATTTT. It translates to CASRDGRYTGTGVGKDTQYF.

The chain employs TRBV6-1 and TRBJ1-6; the D is unclear. Germline lookup yields CDR1 MNHNS and CDR2 SASEGT. This CDR3 region has 15 residues. V lost 2 bases, J lost 6 bases, and 11 bases lay in between. CDR3 DNA: TGTGCCAGCAGTGAATTCGACGGAGGTAATTCACCCCTCCACTTT. Protein: CASSEFDGGNSPLHF.

This clone appeared a single time. J is TRBJ2-4 and V is TRBV28; D might be TRBD1 (5 bases). V lost 1 base, J lost 1 base, and 8 bases lay in between. Germline CDR1 reads MDHEN; CDR2 reads SYDVKM. This CDR3 contains 15 residues. In DNA, the CDR3 is TGTGCCAGCAGTTTATTCAGGGTGGCCAAAAACATTCAGTACTTC. It specifies CASSLFRVAKNIQYF.

The rearrangement uses TRBV6-5 and TRBJ1-6, with 7 positions matching TRBD1. The CDR3 totals 13 residues. The junction had 6 bases not matched to a gene; V was cut back by 10 bases and J by 6 bases. The germline V gene encodes CDR1 MNHEY and CDR2 SVGAGI. CDR3 DNA sequence: TGTGCCACTTCGGGACAGCCTAATTCACCCCTCCACTTT. This codes for CATSGQPNSPLHF.

The chain is built from TRBV11-3 and TRBJ1-4, with D possibly being TRBD1 (5 bases). Germline assignment: CDR1 SGHNT and CDR2 YENEEA. V shed 8 bases and J shed 8 bases, with 27 bases lying between them. The CDR3 contains 17 residues. The CDR3, as DNA: TGTGCCAGCGGACCCTTCCGTACCAGGGAGGGAGACGAAAAACTGTTTTTT. It is translated as CASGPFRTREGDEKLFF. Full variable domain (remainder filled in from reference TRBV11-3 and TRBJ1-4): EAGVVQSPRYKIIEKKQPVAFWCNPISGHNTLYWYLQNLGQGPELLIRYENEEAVDDSQLPKDRFSAERLKGVDSTLKIQPAELGDSAVYLCASGPFRTREGDEKLFFGSGTQLSVL.

V usage is TRBV24-1 and J usage is TRBJ2-1, with D possibly being TRBD2 (6 bases). CDR1 KGHDR and CDR2 SFDVKD come from the germline V gene. The CDR3 extends over 16 amino acids. V lost 1 base, J lost 7 bases, and 16 bases lay in between. The CDR3 protein is CATSDLFEGGVNEQFF. As DNA, the CDR3 is TGTGCCACCAGTGATTTATTCGAGGGAGGTGTGAATGAGCAGTTCTTC.